Listed here are 28 T cell receptor beta chains from one sample, sequenced in a study of T cell changes during pregnancy in multiple sclerosis. TCRdb's table, derived via immunoSEQ multiplex PCR, lists solely in-frame clones and lacks some. The repertoire holds 50,000 to 65,000 clones, roughly 88% seen once, with approximately 1.7% in the top ten. Source: peripheral blood, taken in the first trimester of pregnancy. These TCRs come from a female donor with multiple sclerosis, enrolled in a pregnancy study.

The chain is built from TRBV6-1 and TRBJ1-1; no reliable D call. V was pared by 1 base and J by 7 bases, with 16 bases between. Looked up from germline, CDR1 is MNHNS and CDR2 is SASEGT. The CDR3 runs to 15 residues. The CDR3 region has the DNA TGTGCCAGCAGTGAAGGCGGCGGGTCCCATCATGAAGCTTTCTTT. This gives the protein CASSEGGGSHHEAFF.

The chain employs TRBV30 and TRBJ2-7, with D possibly being TRBD1 (6 bases). The V end was cut by 1 base, the J end by 12 bases, with 16 bases between. The CDR3 length is 12 residues. The germline gives CDR1 GTSNPN, CDR2 SVGIG (reference sequence). CDR3 nucleotides: TGTGCCTGGAGTGCGGACAGCCTGCGCGCGTACTTC. Translation gives CAWSADSLRAYF.

This chain uses TRBV7-2 with TRBJ2-1; 10 nucleotides line up with TRBD2. The V gene's germline CDR1 is SGHTA and CDR2 FQGNSA. The CDR3 is 16 amino acids. V dropped 5 bases and J dropped 3; count of bases not matched to a gene: 7. In DNA form, the CDR3 reads TGTGCCAGCAGCACCCGGACTAGCGGCCTCTACAATGAGCAGTTCTTC. Translating gives CASSTRTSGLYNEQFF. Variable domain in full (rest from reference TRBV7-2 and TRBJ2-1): GAGVSQSPSNKVTEKGKDVELRCDPISGHTALYWYRQSLGQGLEFLIYFQGNSAPDKSGLPSDRFSAERTGGSVSTLTIQRTQQEDSAVYLCASSTRTSGLYNEQFFGPGTRLTVL.

The V call is TRBV25-1, the J call TRBJ2-3; D gene ambiguous. Trimming removed 3 bases at V and 5 bases at J, with 6 bases between. CDR3 length equals 12 residues. Per the germline V gene, CDR1 is MGHDK and CDR2 is SYGVNS. CDR3 coding DNA: TGTGCCAGCAGTGAGGGCCAAGATACGCAGTATTTT. Encoded protein: CASSEGQDTQYF.

The chain is built from TRBV13 and TRBJ2-7; TRBD2 matches at 9 bases. V was pared by 5 bases and J by 3 bases, with 14 bases of the junction left unmatched. The CDR3 contains 17 residues. Looked up from germline, CDR1 is PRHDT and CDR2 is FYEKMQ (reference sequence). This chain's CDR3 is CASSPRTKTSGNYEQYF. CDR3 DNA: TGTGCCAGCAGCCCCCGAACTAAGACTAGCGGAAACTACGAGCAGTACTTC.

J is TRBJ1-1 and V is TRBV6-6; D is unclear. The germline V gene encodes CDR1 MNHNY and CDR2 SVGAGI (reference sequence). This CDR3 has 13 residues. V dropped 6 bases and J dropped 3 bases, with 11 bases sitting between them. The CDR3 loop is CASRPQRDTEAFF. In DNA, the CDR3 is TGTGCCAGCAGGCCGCAGAGGGACACTGAAGCTTTCTTT.

This chain links TRBV11-2 with TRBJ1-1; possible D gene TRBD1, 5 bases. The germline V gene encodes CDR1 SGHAT and CDR2 FQNNGV. V dropped 5 bases and J dropped 5 bases, with 21 bases sitting between them. The CDR3 has 16 residues. CDR3 bases: TGTGCCAGCAGCCCCCTAAGGCAGGGAGGGTATACTGAAGCTTTCTTT. This codes for CASSPLRQGGYTEAFF.

The chain has TRBV30 and TRBJ2-1, with TRBD2 as a possible D gene (6 bases). CDR3 size: 15 residues. V lost 4 bases and J lost 7, with 20 bases in between. Per germline, CDR1 GTSNPN and CDR2 SVGIG (reference sequence). The CDR3 loop reads CAWTPDWRDWNEQFF. The CDR3 DNA follows: TGTGCCTGGACCCCCGACTGGCGGGACTGGAATGAGCAGTTCTTC.

This clone has a handful of counts. CDR3 DNA: TGTGCCAGCAGTGGACTAGCGGGAGCAGATACGCAGTATTTT. Protein sequence: CASSGLAGADTQYF. The J gene is TRBJ2-3, the V gene TRBV6-1, with 12 bases fitting TRBD2. The ends lost 4 bases at V and 4 bases at J; junction bases unmatched: 0. This CDR3 is 14 amino acids long. The germline CDR1 and CDR2 sequences are MNHNS and SASEGT.

In nucleotides, the CDR3 is TGTGCCAGCATCGGGACAGGGAGACCCTACGAGCAGTACTTC. Encoded protein: CASIGTGRPYEQYF. This rearrangement joins TRBV27 to TRBJ2-7; 9 nucleotides line up with TRBD1. The CDR3 runs to 14 residues. Germline assignment: CDR1 MNHEY and CDR2 SMNVEV (reference sequence). V was pared by 7 bases and J by 2 bases, with 6 bases of the junction left unmatched.

In its sample, this clone was seen once. The rearrangement links TRBV27 to TRBJ1-3; D not resolved. From germline, CDR1 is MNHEY and CDR2 SMNVEV (reference sequence). The germline V and J ends were trimmed by 5 bases and 0 bases, with 14 bases remaining between them. CDR3 length: 16 residues. The CDR3 DNA sequence: TGTGCCAGCAGTAAACGGACCGGGAGCTCTGGAAACACCATATATTTT. This encodes CASSKRTGSSGNTIYF.

The chain couples TRBV19 to TRBJ2-5, with D uncertain. The CDR3 is 14 residues long. CDR1 and CDR2 (germline): LNHDA, SQIVND (reference sequence). Trimming pared 1 base from V and 4 bases from J, leaving 10 bases between. The CDR3 DNA reads as TGTGCCAGTAGTATAGGACAAGGAAGAGAGACCCAGTACTTC. Translating it yields CASSIGQGRETQYF.

This chain links TRBV5-1 with TRBJ2-7; 7 bases match TRBD1. Per the germline V gene, CDR1 is SGHRS and CDR2 is YFSETQ. V was clipped by 4 bases and J by 6 bases; unmatched bases: 13. The CDR3 is 15 amino acids. CDR3 bases: TGCGCCAGCAGCCTAGGGACCTACTCAGGGGGCGAGCAGTACTTC. Its protein is CASSLGTYSGGEQYF. The whole variable domain, filled in from reference TRBV5-1 and TRBJ2-7, reads KAGVTQTPRYLIKTRGQQVTLSCSPISGHRSVSWYQQTPGQGLQFLFEYFSETQRNKGNFPGRFSGRQFSNSRSEMNVSTLELGDSALYLCASSLGTYSGGEQYFGPGTRLTVT.

This sequence joins TRBV18 and TRBJ2-5; D is undetermined. Germline V gives CDR1 KGHSH, CDR2 LQKENI. V shed 3 bases and J shed 2 bases, with 10 bases lying between them. This CDR3 has 14 amino acids. The CDR3 loop reads CASSPDTIQETQYF. The CDR3 DNA is TGTGCCAGCTCACCCGACACGATTCAAGAGACCCAGTACTTC.

V gene TRBV18 combines with J gene TRBJ2-5; D remains ambiguous. V lost 5 bases to trimming and J lost 2 bases, with 9 bases between them. This CDR3 has 13 residues. Per the germline V gene, CDR1 is KGHSH and CDR2 is LQKENI. The CDR3, as DNA: TGTGCCAGCTCAAGCTATTCTCAAGAGACCCAGTACTTC. It yields the protein CASSSYSQETQYF.

The chain combines TRBV5-1 with TRBJ2-1; D gene ambiguous. CDR3 length: 16 amino acids. Trimming left V 0 bases short and J 2 bases short, with 12 bases between. CDR1 and CDR2 from the germline V gene are SGHRS and YFSETQ. Written as DNA, the CDR3 is TGCGCCAGCAGCTTGGGCCTAGTCACCACCTACAATGAGCAGTTCTTC. As protein: CASSLGLVTTYNEQFF.

This chain joins TRBV30 and TRBJ2-3; D uncertain. V dropped 3 bases and J dropped 0 bases, with 10 bases sitting between them. The CDR3 has 14 amino acids. CDR1 is GTSNPN, CDR2 SVGIG, per germline (reference sequence). CDR3 coding DNA: TGTGCCTGGAGGAGAAGAGCTAGCACAGATACGCAGTATTTT. It encodes CAWRRRASTDTQYF.

J is TRBJ2-7 and V is TRBV10-3; weak D call: TRBD2 (6 bases). The CDR3 consists of 12 residues. Germline V lookup: CDR1 ENHRY, CDR2 SYGVKD. The V end was cut by 4 bases, the J end by 8 bases, with 12 bases between. The CDR3 nucleotides are TGTGCCATCAGTGGAGGGGAGGTAAAGCAGTACTTC. Residues: CAISGGEVKQYF.

V usage is TRBV7-8 and J usage is TRBJ1-1; D is uncertain. This CDR3 has 13 amino acids. Trimming cost V 0 bases and J 7 bases, with 9 bases left between them. The V gene's germline CDR1 is SGHVS and CDR2 FQNEAQ. CDR3 sequence (DNA): TGTGCCAGCAGCTTAGCTCCGGGGATTGAAGCTTTCTTT. Encoded protein: CASSLAPGIEAFF.

The chain joins TRBV4-3 to TRBJ1-1; D is uncertain. The CDR3 totals 13 residues. The V end lost 2 bases, the J end lost 1 base, and 5 bases lay between the germline ends. CDR1 is LGHNA and CDR2 is YSLEER in the germline V gene. The CDR3 here is CASSQFRNTEAFF. CDR3 sequence (DNA): TGCGCCAGCAGCCAATTTCGGAACACTGAAGCTTTCTTT.

The sample holds a few counts of this clone. J is TRBJ2-7 and V is TRBV10-3, with TRBD2 as a possible D gene (5 bases). CDR1 is ENHRY and CDR2 is SYGVKD in the germline V gene. V lost 10 bases and J lost 4, with 17 bases in between. The CDR3 spans 13 residues. The CDR3 coding sequence is TGTGCCACGATACTAGAGCCGTATTACGAGCAGTACTTC. Its protein product is CATILEPYYEQYF.

The chain combines TRBV5-7 with TRBJ2-4; 9 nucleotides agree with TRBD1. TRBV5-7 is treated as an ORF (open reading frame) with a function not yet certain. J was trimmed by 6 bases and V by 0 bases; bases with no gene match: 10. The CDR3 contains 17 residues. The CDR3 loop reads CASSLVRDRVRRNIQYF. The CDR3 nucleotides read TGTGCCAGCAGCTTGGTCCGGGACAGGGTGCGGAGAAACATTCAGTACTTC.

V and J are TRBV5-1 and TRBJ2-3; TRBD1 matches 9 bases. The CDR3 has 17 amino acids. The V gene's germline CDR1 is SGHRS and CDR2 YFSETQ. The ends lost 0 bases at V and 3 bases at J; junction bases unmatched: 8. The CDR3 protein is CASSLVGTGLRTDTQYF. CDR3 nucleotide sequence: TGCGCCAGCAGCTTGGTAGGGACAGGGTTACGGACAGATACGCAGTATTTT.

The chain couples TRBV28 to TRBJ2-2, with a possible D match to TRBD2 (5 bases). Trimming shortened V by 6 bases and J by 4 bases, and 6 bases separated the two germline ends. Germline V lookup: CDR1 MDHEN, CDR2 SYDVKM. CDR3 length: 12 amino acids. The CDR3 nucleotides are TGTGCCAGCAGGGAGGCCACCGGGGAGCTGTTTTTT. It translates to CASREATGELFF.

The table lists this clone with a few counts. The chain carries TRBV5-6 and TRBJ1-1; D unresolved. Trimming left V 1 base short and J 5 bases short, with 9 bases between. In germline, CDR1 is SGHDT, CDR2 YYEEEE. There are 13 residues in the CDR3. The CDR3 sequence: CASSLLKRTEAFF. The CDR3 DNA follows: TGTGCCAGCAGCTTGTTAAAGAGAACTGAAGCTTTCTTT.

This clone was counted a single time. The V gene is TRBV5-1, the J gene TRBJ2-7, with a possible D match to TRBD1 (6 bases). The germline V and J ends were trimmed by 4 bases and 1 base, with 9 bases remaining between them. The length of the CDR3 is 13 residues. CDR1 is SGHRS, CDR2 YFSETQ, per germline. The CDR3 DNA reads as TGCGCCAGCAGCCAGGGGAGTTCCTACGAGCAGTACTTC. Protein: CASSQGSSYEQYF.

The J gene is TRBJ2-3, the V gene TRBV10-3; 9 positions agree with TRBD1. The CDR3 runs to 16 residues. J gave up 4 bases and V 3 bases, and 8 bases lay outside the gene matches. Looked up from germline, CDR1 is ENHRY and CDR2 is SYGVKD. The CDR3, as DNA: TGTGCCATCAGTGAATCGGGACAGGGAGGGTCAGATACGCAGTATTTT. Translation gives CAISESGQGGSDTQYF.

The genes are TRBV2 and TRBJ1-5; D is ambiguous. CDR1 is SNHLY and CDR2 is FYNNEI in the germline V gene. The CDR3 is 14 amino acids. V lost 2 bases and J lost 0, with 5 bases in between. CDR3 residues: CASSERVSNQPQHF. The DNA of the CDR3 is TGTGCCAGCAGTGAACGGGTTAGCAATCAGCCCCAGCATTTT.